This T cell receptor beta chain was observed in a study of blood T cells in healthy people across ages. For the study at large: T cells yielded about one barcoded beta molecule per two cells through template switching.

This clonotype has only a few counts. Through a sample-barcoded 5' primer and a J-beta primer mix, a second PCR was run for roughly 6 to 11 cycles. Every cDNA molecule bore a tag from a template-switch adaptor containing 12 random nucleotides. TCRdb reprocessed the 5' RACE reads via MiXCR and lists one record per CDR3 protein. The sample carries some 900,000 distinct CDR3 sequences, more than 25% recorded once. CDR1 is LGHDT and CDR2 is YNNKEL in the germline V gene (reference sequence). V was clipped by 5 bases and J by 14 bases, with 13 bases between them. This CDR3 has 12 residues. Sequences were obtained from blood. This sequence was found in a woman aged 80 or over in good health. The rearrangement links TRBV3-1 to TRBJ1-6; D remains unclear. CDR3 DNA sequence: TGTGCCAGCAGCTCAGCCCGGGTCGCCCTCCACTTT. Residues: CASSSARVALHF.